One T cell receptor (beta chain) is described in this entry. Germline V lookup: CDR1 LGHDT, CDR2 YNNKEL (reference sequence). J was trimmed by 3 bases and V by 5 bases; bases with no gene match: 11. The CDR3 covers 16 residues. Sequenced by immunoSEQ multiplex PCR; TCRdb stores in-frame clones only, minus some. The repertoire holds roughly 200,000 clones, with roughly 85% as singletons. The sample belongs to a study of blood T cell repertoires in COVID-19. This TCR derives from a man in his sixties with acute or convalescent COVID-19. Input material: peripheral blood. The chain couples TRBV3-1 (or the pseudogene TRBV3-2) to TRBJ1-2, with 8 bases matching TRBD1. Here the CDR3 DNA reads TGTGCCAGCAGCTACGGGCCGGACAGGGATCACTATGGCTACACCTTC. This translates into CASSYGPDRDHYGYTF.